This TCR beta chain was profiled in a study of cytomegalovirus exposure and HLA in healthy donors. The study, taken as a whole, reports: Highly shared variants forming one cluster were likely a sequencing artifact. Through in vitro validation, three CMV-associated chains were shown to be specific for CMV antigens.

This clone turned up a few times. What it binds is unknown. PCR used 60 Vbeta primers and 13 Jbeta primers. Libraries were prepared by immunoSEQ multiplex PCR; TCRdb keeps only in-frame clonotypes and omits some of them. The sample yields some 95,000 clones, roughly 70% seen once. In germline, CDR1 is MGHDK, CDR2 SYGVNS. The CDR3 loop spans 15 amino acids. Trimming took off 3 bases at V and 9 bases at J, with 15 bases between the two ends. Sequenced input: PBMCs. The receptor comes from a woman younger than 35 in good health and CMV-seropositive. The chain recombines TRBV25-1 with TRBJ1-6, with D perhaps TRBD1 (6 bases). The CDR3 sequence is CASSEEQGEISPLHF. Written as DNA, the CDR3 is TGTGCCAGCAGTGAGGAACAGGGAGAGATTTCACCCCTCCACTTT. The full variable domain, rest sourced from reference TRBV25-1 and TRBJ1-6, is EADIYQTPRYLVIGTGKKITLECSQTMGHDKMYWYQQDPGMELHLIHYSYGVNSTEKGDLSSESTVSRIRTEHFPLTLESARPSHTSQYLCASSEEQGEISPLHFGNGTRLTVT.